Listed below are T cell receptor beta chains from one sample, sequenced in a study of OX40 agonist ivuxolimab in advanced cancers. Assay: immunoSEQ multiplex PCR; the TCRdb copy retains only in-frame clones and omits some. The sample has around 150,000 clones; approximately 94% are singletons. The sequenced sample was CD4+ or CD8+ T cells sorted from blood, obtained in a trial of the OX40 agonist ivuxolimab. The source is an adult with an advanced solid tumor such as melanoma, head and neck, liver or kidney cancer. Both conserved end residues are trimmed from each CDR3.

cdr3_aa j_call v_call
ATSRDDGGVYNEQF TRBJ2-1 TRBV15
ASSSFRQANTGELF TRBJ2-2 TRBV7-2
ASSLAPFFGTGVVPSTDTQY TRBJ2-3 TRBV7-3
ASTHRPMNNEQF TRBJ2-1 TRBV19
SVSGTGVYQPQH TRBJ1-5 TRBV29-1
ASSQGRLDSNQPQH TRBJ1-5 TRBV7-8
ASTFGTSNYGYT TRBJ1-2 TRBV2
ASSSQGSNQPQH TRBJ1-5 TRBV27
ASSDRALNQPQH TRBJ1-5 TRBV28
AWRSGRPLH TRBJ1-6 TRBV30
SARKGYEQF TRBJ2-1 TRBV20-1
ASSFLGGGIQPQH TRBJ1-5 TRBV7-2
ASSLTGTFVAGELF TRBJ2-2 TRBV7-2
ASSLAEGGRSPLH TRBJ1-6 TRBV7-9
ASSDRDRNTEAF TRBJ1-1 TRBV11-2
ASSSLDRGFYGYT TRBJ1-2 TRBV5-4
ASKGQLGGTLH TRBJ1-6 TRBV19
ASSPTSYQGTQY TRBJ2-5 TRBV5-1
ASSPIAGVGNEQF TRBJ2-1 TRBV18
ASTRGGGYQETQY TRBJ2-5 TRBV7-2
AWSRIGGGAGEADTQY TRBJ2-3 TRBV30
ASSPRRGLLETQY TRBJ2-5 TRBV5-4
ASSRVRTGSNEQF TRBJ2-1 TRBV6-5
ASSLGSSGSASARETQY TRBJ2-5 TRBV5-1
ASSLSSGQGSGYT TRBJ1-2 TRBV27
ASGAGGGTYEQY TRBJ2-7 TRBV7-8
ASSAPGQGGYIH TRBJ1-6 TRBV10-1
ASSQTVGGPNRAHSPLH TRBJ1-6 TRBV4-1
ASSDSNRGIYT TRBJ1-2 TRBV6-4
ASSLGGQGYNSPLH TRBJ1-6 TRBV28
ASSPSAGVFYEQY TRBJ2-7 TRBV18
ASSQDFWGAWELF TRBJ2-2 TRBV4-3
ASSPSADRRNQETQY TRBJ2-5 TRBV9
ASRNYIGTHSNYGYT TRBJ1-2 TRBV19
SVEGRGEFGNTEAF TRBJ1-1 TRBV29-1
ASSTGGVRLRDTQY TRBJ2-3 TRBV19
ASSLRRTDTQETQY TRBJ2-5 TRBV27
ASSPYQTGGSNQPQH TRBJ1-5 TRBV19
ASGGSYNEKLF TRBJ1-4 TRBV19
ASSTWPGARNEQF TRBJ2-1 TRBV19
SVGGGRGRNYGYT TRBJ1-2 TRBV29-1
ASSLASGTRPGEQY TRBJ2-7 TRBV4-2